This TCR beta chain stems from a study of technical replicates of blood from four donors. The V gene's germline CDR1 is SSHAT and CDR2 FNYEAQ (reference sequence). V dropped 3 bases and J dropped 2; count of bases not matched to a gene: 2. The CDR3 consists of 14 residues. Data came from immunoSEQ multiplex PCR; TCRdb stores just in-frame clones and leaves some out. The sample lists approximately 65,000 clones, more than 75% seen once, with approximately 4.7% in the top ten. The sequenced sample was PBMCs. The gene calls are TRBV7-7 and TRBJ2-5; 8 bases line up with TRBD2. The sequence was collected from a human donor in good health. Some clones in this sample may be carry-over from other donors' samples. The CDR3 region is CASSFTSGQETQYF. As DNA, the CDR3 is TGTGCCAGCAGCTTCACTAGCGGTCAAGAGACCCAGTACTTC.